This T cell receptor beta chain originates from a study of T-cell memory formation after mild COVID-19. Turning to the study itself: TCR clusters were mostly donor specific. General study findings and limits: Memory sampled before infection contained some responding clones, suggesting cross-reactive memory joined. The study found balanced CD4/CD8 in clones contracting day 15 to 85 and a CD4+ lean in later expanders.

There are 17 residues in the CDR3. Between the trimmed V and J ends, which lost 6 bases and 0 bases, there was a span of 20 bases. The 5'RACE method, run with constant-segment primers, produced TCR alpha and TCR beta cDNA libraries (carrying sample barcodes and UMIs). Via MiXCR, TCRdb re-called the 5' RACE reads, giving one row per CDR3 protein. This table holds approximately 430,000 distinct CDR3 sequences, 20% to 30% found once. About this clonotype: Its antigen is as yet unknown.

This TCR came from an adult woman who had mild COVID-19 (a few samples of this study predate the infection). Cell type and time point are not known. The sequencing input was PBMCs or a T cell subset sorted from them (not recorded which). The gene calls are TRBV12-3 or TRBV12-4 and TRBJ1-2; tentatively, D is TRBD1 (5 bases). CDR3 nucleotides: TGTGCCAGCAGCCCATCCGCCGAGACAGATTCTAACTATGGCTACACCTTC. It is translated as CASSPSAETDSNYGYTF.